One sample yielded the 12 T cell receptor beta chains listed below, sequenced in a study of blood T cell repertoires in COVID-19. TCRdb's table, derived via immunoSEQ multiplex PCR, lists solely in-frame clones and lacks some. The sample lists about 120,000 clones, 65% to 85% occurring once. The sample comprised PBMCs or T cells enriched from blood (not recorded which). The receptors originated from a woman in her 30s who had recovered from COVID-19.

The rearrangement joins TRBV29-1 to TRBJ2-5; 7 bases are shared with TRBD1. The CDR3 consists of 11 residues. The J segment lost 5 bases and the V segment lost 4 bases, leaving 1 base of the junction unmatched. CDR1 and CDR2 from the germline V gene are SQVTM and ANQGSEA. The CDR3, as DNA: TGCAGCGTTGGCAGGGGGGAGACCCAGTACTTC. It yields the protein CSVGRGETQYF.

This clone was seen ten or more times. This chain joins TRBV28 and TRBJ1-6; TRBD1 is a possible D gene (5 bases). V lost 3 bases, J lost 7 bases, and 10 bases lay in between. Germline lookup yields CDR1 MDHEN and CDR2 SYDVKM. CDR3 length equals 14 residues. The CDR3, as DNA: TGTGCCAGCAGTTTGTATAAGGGGAATTCACCCCTCCACTTT. It translates to CASSLYKGNSPLHF.

The CDR3 DNA follows: TGTGCCAGCAGCTTAGGAGGACAGGGCGGAGAGACCCAGTACTTC. As protein: CASSLGGQGGETQYF. V and J are TRBV7-2 and TRBJ2-5, with 8 bases aligning to TRBD1. The junction had 5 bases not matched to a gene; V was cut back by 1 base and J by 4 bases. The CDR3 covers 15 residues. CDR1 SGHTA and CDR2 FQGNSA come from the germline V gene.

CDR3 protein: CASSQTSGRNSYNEQFF. In DNA form, the CDR3 reads TGTGCCAGTAGTCAGACTAGCGGGAGGAACTCCTACAATGAGCAGTTCTTC. The chain combines TRBV19 with TRBJ2-1, with 13 bases fitting TRBD2. The ends lost 5 bases at V and 0 bases at J; junction bases unmatched: 4. The CDR3 is 17 residues long. CDR1 and CDR2 (germline): LNHDA, SQIVND (reference sequence).

The chain combines TRBV4-3 with TRBJ1-2, with 9 bases matching TRBD1. Germline V gene lookup returns CDR1 LGHNA and CDR2 YSLEER. Germline trimming cut 0 bases from V and 4 bases from J; bases unmatched to any gene: 6. The CDR3 has 16 residues. CDR3 loop: CASSQDYRGLSYGYTF. The CDR3 coding sequence is TGCGCCAGCAGCCAAGACTACAGGGGGCTTTCCTATGGCTACACCTTC.

The CDR3 nucleotides are TGTGCCAGCAGCTTTTTGCGGGACAGTTACTACGAGCAGTACTTC. As protein: CASSFLRDSYYEQYF. The J gene is TRBJ2-7, the V gene TRBV5-6, with D maybe TRBD1 (7 bases). This CDR3 comprises 15 residues. Germline V CDR1 and CDR2: SGHDT, YYEEEE. Trimming cost V 2 bases and J 3 bases, with 15 bases left between them. The full variable domain, with the rest looked up from reference TRBV5-6 and TRBJ2-7, is DAGVTQSPTHLIKTRGQQVTLRCSPKSGHDTVSWYQQALGQGPQFIFQYYEEEERQRGNFPDRFSGHQFPNYSSELNVNALLLGDSALYLCASSFLRDSYYEQYFGPGTRLTVT.

This chain links TRBV4-1 with TRBJ2-3, with a tentative D call TRBD2 (6 bases). The V and J ends lost 4 bases and 5 bases respectively, with 19 bases between them. Germline V gene lookup returns CDR1 MGHRA and CDR2 YSYEKL. The CDR3 covers 16 residues. CDR3 protein: CASSPPLQAGLDTQYF. CDR3 in DNA: TGCGCCAGCAGCCCCCCCCTACAGGCGGGACTAGATACGCAGTATTTT.

The chain recombines TRBV7-9 with TRBJ1-3; D gene uncertain. The germline gives CDR1 SEHNR, CDR2 FQNEAQ (reference sequence). V was trimmed by 5 bases and J by 4 bases, leaving 12 bases between them. This CDR3 is built from 14 residues. CDR3 coding DNA: TGTGCCAGCAGCAGTCGGACGGGAGGAAACACCATATATTTT. Protein product: CASSSRTGGNTIYF. The full variable domain, its missing parts supplied by reference TRBV7-9 and TRBJ1-3, is DTGVSQNPRHKITKRGQNVTFRCDPISEHNRLYWYRQTLGQGPEFLTYFQNEAQLEKSRLLSDRFSAERPKGSFSTLEIQRTEQGDSAMYLCASSSRTGGNTIYFGEGSWLTVV.

The rearrangement joins TRBV29-1 to TRBJ1-5, with D possibly being TRBD1 (5 bases). The V end was cut by 6 bases, the J end by 2 bases, with 17 bases between. The germline gives CDR1 SQVTM, CDR2 ANQGSEA. The CDR3 spans 15 residues. The CDR3 nucleotides read TGCAGCGTGGGCCCGGCCGGGGGAGGCAATCAGCCCCAGCATTTT. Amino acid sequence: CSVGPAGGGNQPQHF.

V and J are TRBV6-5 and TRBJ2-7; TRBD1 aligns across 9 bases. V gave up 5 bases and J gave up 2 bases; unmatched junction bases: 7. In germline, CDR1 is MNHEY, CDR2 SVGAGI. There are 15 residues in the CDR3. The CDR3 here is CASSPGQGSTYEQYF. In nucleotides, the CDR3 is TGTGCCAGCAGTCCCGGACAGGGGAGTACCTACGAGCAGTACTTC.

The chain has TRBV5-4 and TRBJ2-7; TRBD2 is a possible D gene (7 bases). Trimming removed 1 base at V and 5 bases at J, with 13 bases between. This CDR3 has 14 amino acids. In germline, CDR1 is SGHNT, CDR2 YYREEE (reference sequence). DNA for the CDR3: TGTGCCAGCAGCTTGCTGGGGGGGCGGAACGAGCAGTACTTC. This encodes CASSLLGGRNEQYF. The full variable domain, its missing parts supplied by reference TRBV5-4 and TRBJ2-7, is ETGVTQSPTHLIKTRGQQVTLRCSSQSGHNTVSWYQQALGQGPQFIFQYYREEENGRGNFPPRFSGLQFPNYSSELNVNALELDDSALYLCASSLLGGRNEQYFGPGTRLTVT.

This sequence joins TRBV4-3 and TRBJ2-7; possible D gene TRBD2, 5 bases. The CDR3 sequence is 13 residues long. V was pared by 0 bases and J by 3 bases, with 6 bases between. The germline gives CDR1 LGHNA, CDR2 YSLEER. The CDR3 spells CASSQERGYEQYF. CDR3 bases: TGCGCCAGCAGCCAAGAACGGGGCTACGAGCAGTACTTC.